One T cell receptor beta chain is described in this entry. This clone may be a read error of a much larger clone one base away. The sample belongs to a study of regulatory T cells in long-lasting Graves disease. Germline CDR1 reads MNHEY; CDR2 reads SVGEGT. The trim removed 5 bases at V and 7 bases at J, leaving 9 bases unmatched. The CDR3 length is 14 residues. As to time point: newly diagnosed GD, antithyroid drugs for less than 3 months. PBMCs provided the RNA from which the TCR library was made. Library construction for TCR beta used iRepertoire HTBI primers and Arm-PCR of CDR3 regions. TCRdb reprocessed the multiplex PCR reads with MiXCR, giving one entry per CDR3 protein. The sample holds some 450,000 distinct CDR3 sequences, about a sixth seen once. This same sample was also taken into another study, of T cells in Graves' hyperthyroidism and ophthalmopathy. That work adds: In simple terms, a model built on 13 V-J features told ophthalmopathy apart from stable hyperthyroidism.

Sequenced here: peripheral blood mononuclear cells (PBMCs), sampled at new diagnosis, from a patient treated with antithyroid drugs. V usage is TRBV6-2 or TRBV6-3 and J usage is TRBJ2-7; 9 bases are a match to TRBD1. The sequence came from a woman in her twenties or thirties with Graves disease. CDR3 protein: CASSEGQGRNEQYF. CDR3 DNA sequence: TGTGCCAGCAGTGAGGGACAGGGTCGTAATGAGCAGTACTTC.